The 2 T cell receptor beta chains below come from one sample, sequenced in a study of early T cells in non-severe SARS-CoV-2 infection. In TCRdb, the 5' RACE reads were re-called with MiXCR into one record per CDR3 protein. Among about 44,000 distinct CDR3 sequences, around 6.1% were seen once, and the ten largest hold around 12%. The sequenced sample was whole blood. Source of these receptors: an adult who was a healthcare worker with PCR-confirmed SARS-CoV-2 infection or an uninfected control (not recorded which).

This rearrangement joins TRBV3-1 to TRBJ1-2; 11 positions match TRBD1. The germline V gene encodes CDR1 LGHDT and CDR2 YNNKEL (reference sequence). This CDR3 has 17 residues. V lost 3 bases and J lost 2; bases outside the gene matches: 8. The CDR3 DNA follows: TGTGCCAGCAGCCAGATGTTGGGACAGGGGGGAAACTATGGCTACACCTTC. Its translation is CASSQMLGQGGNYGYTF.

This clonotype was recorded at least ten times. The chain carries TRBV19 and TRBJ2-1; perhaps TRBD2 as D (6 bases). Trimming shortened V by 5 bases and J by 4 bases, and 12 bases separated the two germline ends. There are 14 residues in the CDR3. From germline, CDR1 is LNHDA and CDR2 SQIVND (reference sequence). The CDR3 bases are TGTGCCAGTAGTTCCCGGGACTCGTACAATGAGCAGTTCTTC. The encoded protein is CASSSRDSYNEQFF.